Below are 17 T cell receptor beta chains sequenced from a single sample in a study of blood T cell repertoires in COVID-19. Libraries were prepared by immunoSEQ multiplex PCR; TCRdb keeps only in-frame clonotypes and omits some of them. Here the sample spans more than 150,000 clones, about four fifths being singletons. Sequenced sample: peripheral blood. These receptors were collected from a woman of 80 years or more with COVID-19, enrolled during active disease.

This chain links TRBV28 with TRBJ2-7; 9 nucleotides match TRBD1. The germline V gene has CDR1 MDHEN and CDR2 SYDVKM. The CDR3 is 15 amino acids. The V segment lost 6 bases and the J segment 5 bases; nucleotides outside the gene matches: 11. In DNA form, the CDR3 reads TGTGCCAGCAGCCCTCGCGGGACAGGGTTAAACGAGCAGTACTTC. Its translation is CASSPRGTGLNEQYF.

The genes are TRBV19 and TRBJ2-1; TRBD1 agrees at 9 bases. The CDR3 extends over 17 amino acids. Germline trimming cut 5 bases from V and 3 bases from J; bases unmatched to any gene: 11. Per the germline V gene, CDR1 is LNHDA and CDR2 is SQIVND (reference sequence). The CDR3, as DNA: TGTGCCAGTAGTTCTTCTACGGGACAGGGCCACTACAATGAGCAGTTCTTC. It specifies CASSSSTGQGHYNEQFF.

This chain connects TRBV27 to TRBJ1-2; the match to TRBD1 covers 8 bases. V was clipped by 3 bases and J by 8 bases; unmatched bases: 8. This CDR3 contains 14 residues. Germline values: CDR1 MNHEY, CDR2 SMNVEV (reference sequence). CDR3 in DNA: TGTGCCAGCAGTTTTCGCCAGGGGGCTCGGGGCTACACCTTC. Residues: CASSFRQGARGYTF.

This chain joins TRBV6-2 or TRBV6-3 and TRBJ1-2; tentatively, D is TRBD1 (5 bases). The CDR3 has 13 residues. Trimming left V 0 bases short and J 7 bases short, with 9 bases between. The germline gives CDR1 MNHEY, CDR2 SVGEGT. The CDR3 DNA sequence: TGTGCCAGCAGTTACTCTCAGGGTGGTGGCTACACCTTC. Encoded protein: CASSYSQGGGYTF.

The chain couples TRBV19 to TRBJ2-5, with a weak D call TRBD1 (6 bases). Germline lookup yields CDR1 LNHDA and CDR2 SQIVND (reference sequence). This CDR3 spans 16 amino acids. V lost 6 bases and J 1 base, leaving 18 bases between the germline ends. CDR3 loop: CASRSPSGTPQETQYF. Written as DNA, the CDR3 is TGTGCCAGTAGGAGCCCGTCCGGGACACCCCAAGAGACCCAGTACTTC.

The chain employs TRBV6-2 or TRBV6-3 and TRBJ2-2; possible D gene TRBD2, 5 bases. This CDR3 spans 14 amino acids. Between the trimmed V and J ends, which lost 1 base and 7 bases, there was a span of 10 bases. From germline, CDR1 is MNHEY and CDR2 SVGEGT. Here the CDR3 DNA reads TGTGCCAGCAGTTACTTCTACGGGGACGGGGAGCTGTTTTTT. Its protein product is CASSYFYGDGELFF.

The chain recombines TRBV5-6 with TRBJ1-6, with 7 bases matching TRBD1. The trim removed 3 bases at V and 9 bases at J, leaving 9 bases unmatched. The germline V gene has CDR1 SGHDT and CDR2 YYEEEE. The CDR3 consists of 15 residues. CDR3 sequence reads: CASSWRDSGRSPLHF. CDR3 nucleotides: TGTGCCAGCAGCTGGAGGGACAGTGGTCGTTCACCCCTCCACTTT.

This chain links TRBV7-2 with TRBJ2-1; tentative D call: TRBD1 (6 bases). CDR1 and CDR2 (germline): SGHTA, FQGNSA. The CDR3 consists of 15 residues. The V end lost 5 bases, the J end lost 0 bases, and 11 bases lay between the germline ends. For the CDR3, the DNA is TGTGCCAGCAGCCCCGACAGGAGCTCCTACAATGAGCAGTTCTTC. Translating it yields CASSPDRSSYNEQFF.

This chain uses TRBV7-9 with TRBJ1-1; 10 bases are a match to TRBD1. This CDR3 spans 16 amino acids. V shed 5 bases, J shed 4 bases, and the junction held 10 bases outside the gene matches. In germline, CDR1 is SEHNR, CDR2 FQNEAQ (reference sequence). The CDR3 bases are TGTGCCAGCAGCCACACCGGGACAGGGGAAGGCACTGAAGCTTTCTTT. Translating it yields CASSHTGTGEGTEAFF. The whole variable domain, remainder taken from reference TRBV7-9 and TRBJ1-1, is DTGVSQNPRHKITKRGQNVTFRCDPISEHNRLYWYRQTLGQGPEFLTYFQNEAQLEKSRLLSDRFSAERPKGSFSTLEIQRTEQGDSAMYLCASSHTGTGEGTEAFFGQGTRLTVV.

The V gene is TRBV5-1, the J gene TRBJ2-2; 8 positions agree with TRBD2. V was pared by 0 bases and J by 4 bases, with 8 bases of the junction left unmatched. Germline V lookup: CDR1 SGHRS, CDR2 YFSETQ. The CDR3 covers 17 residues. DNA for the CDR3: TGCGCCAGCAGCTTGGTCCCCTCGAGCGGGAGCACCGGGGAGCTGTTTTTT. Its translation: CASSLVPSSGSTGELFF.

The chain joins TRBV29-1 to TRBJ2-7, with 8 bases lining up with TRBD1. The V and J ends lost 3 bases and 3 bases, in that order; junction bases with no gene match: 10. The CDR3 extends over 15 amino acids. From germline, CDR1 is SQVTM and CDR2 ANQGSEA. CDR3 region: CSVDGQGAYDYEQYF. CDR3 sequence (DNA): TGCAGCGTTGATGGTCAGGGGGCCTACGACTACGAGCAGTACTTC.

V usage is TRBV7-9 and J usage is TRBJ2-7; TRBD1 might be the D (6 bases). CDR3 size: 13 residues. V dropped 6 bases and J dropped 3 bases, with 12 bases sitting between them. The germline V gene has CDR1 SEHNR and CDR2 FQNEAQ (reference sequence). The CDR3 sequence: CASSSGQNYEQYF. CDR3 nucleotides: TGTGCCAGCAGTTCCGGACAGAACTACGAGCAGTACTTC.

This chain links TRBV5-4 with TRBJ1-6, with D hard to call. V was cut by 4 bases and J by 15 bases, with 14 bases left in between. There are 12 residues in the CDR3. CDR1 is SGHNT and CDR2 is YYREEE in the germline V gene (reference sequence). The CDR3 is CASSDRGARLHF. The CDR3 DNA reads TGTGCCAGCAGCGACCGGGGAGCACGCCTCCACTTT.

The V gene is TRBV7-9, the J gene TRBJ2-7; 8 bases are shared with TRBD1. Germline V gives CDR1 SEHNR, CDR2 FQNEAQ (reference sequence). Losses at the gene ends were 1 base for V and 5 bases for J; bases not matched to a gene: 4. The CDR3 has 14 residues. The CDR3 DNA follows: TGTGCCAGCAGCTTAGGGATGGGACAGGACGAGCAGTACTTC. Residues: CASSLGMGQDEQYF.

In its sample, this clone was seen a few times. The chain combines TRBV12-2 with TRBJ2-4; the table's TRBD1 call for D was not verified on the DNA. TRBV12-2 is marked as a pseudogene. The CDR3 totals 18 residues. The CDR3 nucleotides are TGTGCAAGTCGCTTAGTGGGATACAGGGGGGTAGCCAAAAACATTCAGTACTTC. Its translation is CASRLVGYRGVAKNIQYF.

The chain carries TRBV6-6 and TRBJ2-2; no reliable D call. V dropped 8 bases and J dropped 3 bases, with 7 bases sitting between them. The CDR3 is 12 amino acids. Germline-derived CDR1 and CDR2 are MNHNY and SVGAGI (reference sequence). This CDR3 reads CASWRDTGELFF. The DNA for the CDR3 is TGTGCCAGCTGGAGAGACACCGGGGAGCTGTTTTTT.

The gene calls are TRBV19 and TRBJ1-3; weak D call: TRBD1 (5 bases). The CDR3 has 14 amino acids. Germline-derived CDR1 and CDR2 are LNHDA and SQIVND (reference sequence). V lost 3 bases, J lost 4 bases, and 10 bases lay in between. The CDR3 coding sequence is TGTGCCAGTAGTATTCTGGGGCTAGGAAACACCATATATTTT. It is translated as CASSILGLGNTIYF.